This TCR beta chain was documented in a study of T cell responses to AZD1222 COVID-19 vaccine (dated by TCRdb to the early 2020s). Context from the whole study: TCR sequencing was performed for 230 to 250 trial participants, of whom about 200 were given two doses of AZD1222 and approximately 26 were given two doses of MenACWY control vaccine. Trial participants were enrolled by age into subgroups of 18-55, 56-69 and 70-plus years, and around 150, 28 and 57 TCR-sequenced participants, respectively, were included in these subgroups. The research as a whole found: Because no day 14 peak-response samples were available, repertoires were characterized only after the peak T cell response. Most participants were white British and females outnumbered males, and the authors suggested that clonal diversity may have been underestimated. After two AZD1222 doses, both the breadth and the depth of spike-specific TCRs were significantly higher than at day 0 and than in MenACWY recipients. Conclusions about previously exposed vaccinees are limited because only a handful of AZD1222 recipients were SARS-CoV-2 seropositive at baseline. The 56-69-year group was small, and its depth increase did not reach significance, likely because of low power. Reportedly, close to half of the unique spike-specific TCRs recognized epitopes lying outside the regions that are mutated in the B.1.351 and B.1.1.7 variants. Vaccine-associated CD4 TCRs spanned the whole spike protein, with dominant responses in regions 160-218 and 743-854.

The sample's time point label, decoded: about 28 days (+/-7) after the second vaccine dose. In light of the paper, this sample's treatment or condition label describes: meningococcal conjugate vaccine given as trial control. Vaccinee samples came from UK trials COV001 and COV002, including a single-blind randomized controlled phase 2/3 trial of AZD1222 (ChAdOx1 nCoV-19) in healthy adults. Trial participant PBMC samples were collected at day 0 and day 28 after the second dose for TCRbeta chain sequencing. The CDR3 regions of human TCRbeta chains were analyzed by immunosequencing. As for the authors' bioinformatics: Repertoire TCRs were checked for matches against a reference library of SARS-CoV-2-specific TCRs that had been generated using the MIRA antigen-specificity platform. Breadth meant the fraction of unique TCRs that were SARS-CoV-2-associated, whereas depth meant the fraction of total T cells that were SARS-CoV-2-associated. Using the MIRA data, each spike-specific TCR was mapped to the spike region that the TCR reacts to and placed in a CD4 or CD8 class. Log10-transformed breadth and depth values were compared by one-way ANOVA with Sidak's multiple comparisons tests. The clones in this table, taken by TCRdb from immuneACCESS, are in-frame only. Not every clone is retained; where verified, under half of the shortfall comes from an unresolved V gene, and the cause of the rest is unknown. Clone size and the V and J calls come from that table; the DNA yielded D and trimming. The sample table holds about 180,000 clones, of which around 90% were seen once. Clones ranked in the top ten supply 3.5% to 5.5% of the sample.

Note on this clone: The antigen this receptor binds is unknown. Base qualities were left out, and no much larger clone turns up one base away.

The material sequenced was peripheral blood, taken 28 days after the second dose of the MenACWY control vaccine. The sequence came from an adult who received the MenACWY meningococcal vaccine as a control.

Here the CDR3 is given as CASTEGGKNQPQHF. Here is the DNA: TGTGCCAGTACGGAGGGGGGGAAGAATCAGCCCCAGCATTTT. Here the chain combines TRBV19 and TRBJ1-5, with TRBD1 perhaps the D gene, on 6 matching bases. CDR1 and CDR2 are read off the germline V gene (reference sequence) as LNHDA and SQIVND. Including cysteine and phenylalanine, the CDR3 has 14 amino acids. The sequence is cut down to CDR3 DNA, 42 bases in frame from base 1. V lost 7 bases and J lost 4 bases; the stretch between them is 14 bases long.